These 17 T cell receptor beta chains were all obtained from the same sample, sequenced in a study of control samples from healthy donors and cancer patients. TCRdb keeps only in-frame clones here, not all; method: immunoSEQ multiplex PCR. The table lists more than 95,000 clones, 83% of them singletons. Sequences were obtained from blood. The receptors were gathered from a woman between 45 and 60 years old in good health.

Concerning this clone itself: An end of the junction does not agree with germline; a read error may underlie this. The chain uses TRBV12-3 or TRBV12-4 and TRBJ1-2; TRBD1 is a possible D gene (6 bases). The CDR3 is made up of 12 amino acids. The CDR3 DNA follows: TGTGCCAGCAGTTTTCAGCAGGGGCGACCATTCTTC. Translating gives CASSFQQGRPFF.

The gene calls are TRBV7-2 and TRBJ1-6; TRBD1 aligns across 7 bases. CDR3 length equals 17 residues. The junction had 3 bases not matched to a gene; V was cut back by 1 base and J by 0 bases. Looked up from germline, CDR1 is SGHTA and CDR2 is FQGNSA. The chain's CDR3 is CASSLGQGSSYNSPLHF. In nucleotides, the CDR3 is TGTGCCAGCAGCTTAGGACAGGGTAGCTCCTATAATTCACCCCTCCACTTT. The full variable domain, its missing parts supplied by reference TRBV7-2 and TRBJ1-6, is GAGVSQSPSNKVTEKGKDVELRCDPISGHTALYWYRQSLGQGLEFLIYFQGNSAPDKSGLPSDRFSAERTGGSVSTLTIQRTQQEDSAVYLCASSLGQGSSYNSPLHFGNGTRLTVT.

The chain has TRBV20-1 and TRBJ1-2, with D perhaps matching TRBD1 (5 bases). The CDR3 has 11 residues. The V gene's germline CDR1 is DFQATT and CDR2 SNEGSKA (reference sequence). Trimming took 5 bases from V and 8 from J, leaving 12 bases between them. CDR3 in amino acids: CSAPGTEGYTF. CDR3 sequence (DNA): TGCAGTGCTCCGGGGACGGAGGGCTACACCTTC.

The chain carries TRBV28 and TRBJ1-2; D remains ambiguous. Germline V lookup: CDR1 MDHEN, CDR2 SYDVKM. V lost 4 bases to trimming and J lost 4 bases, with 13 bases between them. The CDR3 has 14 amino acids. The CDR3 spells CASSSPGRVYGYTF. DNA of the CDR3: TGTGCCAGCAGTTCCCCGGGAAGGGTCTATGGCTACACCTTC.

The chain employs TRBV4-3 and TRBJ1-4; D remains unclear. The CDR3 is made up of 15 amino acids. V was pared by 4 bases and J by 0 bases, with 9 bases between. The germline CDR1 and CDR2 sequences are LGHNA and YSLEER. The CDR3 DNA follows: TGCGCCAGCAGCCCGACTTTTGCAACTAATGAAAAACTGTTTTTT. This codes for CASSPTFATNEKLFF.

The J gene is TRBJ1-1, the V gene TRBV21-1; the table names TRBD1, a call not compared with the DNA. TRBV21-1 is a known pseudogene. The CDR3 is 16 amino acids. The CDR3 DNA reads as TGTGCCAGCAGCAACGGACAGGGGATGTTAACCACTGAAGCTTTCTTT. Encoded protein: CASSNGQGMLTTEAFF.

The rearrangement links TRBV7-8 to TRBJ1-2; D remains unclear. The CDR3 totals 13 residues. The germline gives CDR1 SGHVS, CDR2 FQNEAQ. V was pared by 1 base and J by 4 bases, with 7 bases between. This CDR3 is CASSLEVRYGYTF. The CDR3 region has the DNA TGTGCCAGCAGCTTAGAGGTCCGCTATGGCTACACCTTC.

The chain joins TRBV7-2 to TRBJ1-1; possible D gene TRBD1, 6 bases. The V gene lost 1 base and the J gene lost 4 bases, with 16 bases spanning the gap. The CDR3 has 16 residues. CDR1 is SGHTA, CDR2 FQGNSA, per germline. In DNA form, the CDR3 reads TGTGCCAGCAGCTTAGGCCCCCCGGGGGCATTCACTGAAGCTTTCTTT. Protein product: CASSLGPPGAFTEAFF.

The V gene is TRBV5-1, the J gene TRBJ1-2; no reliable D call. The CDR3 has 18 residues. Germline values: CDR1 SGHRS, CDR2 YFSETQ. The V end lost 2 bases, the J end lost 3 bases, and 23 bases lay between the germline ends. As DNA, the CDR3 is TGCGCCAGCAGCTTCCAGCCTAGGACGTTCACGAAGGACTATGGCTACACCTTC. This sequence encodes CASSFQPRTFTKDYGYTF.

This clone has just one count. The rearrangement uses TRBV6-6 and TRBJ1-2; no reliable D call. Trimming took 2 bases from V and 4 from J, leaving 8 bases between them. CDR1 is MNHNY and CDR2 is SVGAGI in the germline V gene (reference sequence). This CDR3 contains 13 residues. The CDR3 loop reads CASSYPRPYGYTF. DNA for the CDR3: TGTGCCAGCAGTTACCCCAGACCCTATGGCTACACCTTC.

V and J are TRBV2 and TRBJ2-5; 13 nucleotides match TRBD2. Germline trimming cut 6 bases from V and 2 bases from J; bases unmatched to any gene: 9. CDR1 and CDR2 from the germline V gene are SNHLY and FYNNEI. The CDR3 runs to 17 residues. In DNA form, the CDR3 reads TGTGCCAGCAGCCAATCCGGACTAGCGGGGGAACAAGAGACCCAGTACTTC. Protein: CASSQSGLAGEQETQYF.

CDR3 loop: CATSREIGQLNEKLFF. DNA for the CDR3: TGTGCCACCAGCAGAGAGATTGGACAGCTTAATGAAAAACTGTTTTTT. The rearrangement joins TRBV15 to TRBJ1-4; possibly TRBD1 for D (6 bases). The CDR3 length is 16 residues. V gave up 0 bases and J gave up 4 bases, with 12 bases separating them. Germline V gene sequence: CDR1 LNHNV, CDR2 YYDKDF (reference sequence).

The chain recombines TRBV5-8 with TRBJ2-1, with unresolved D. Trimming removed 0 bases from V and 3 bases from J, with 10 bases in between. The CDR3 has 15 amino acids. In germline, CDR1 is SGHTS, CDR2 YDEGEE. In DNA form, the CDR3 reads TGTGCCAGCAGCTTGGAGGGATTGGGCTACAATGAGCAGTTCTTC. Residues: CASSLEGLGYNEQFF.

The V and J genes are TRBV19 and TRBJ1-5; D is possibly TRBD1 (6 bases). The germline V gene has CDR1 LNHDA and CDR2 SQIVND (reference sequence). This CDR3 is 16 amino acids long. Deletions cut 3 bases from V and 0 bases from J, with 12 bases between. CDR3 bases: TGTGCCAGTAGTATTTTAGGACAGAATAGCAATCAGCCCCAGCATTTT. Residues: CASSILGQNSNQPQHF.

The chain carries TRBV6-5 and TRBJ2-1; D may be TRBD1 or TRBD2 (5 bases each). The germline V gene has CDR1 MNHEY and CDR2 SVGAGI. V was clipped by 6 bases and J by 0 bases, with 12 bases between them. The CDR3 is 15 amino acids. The CDR3 nucleotides are TGTGCCAGCAGAGACCGGGACCTCTCCTACAATGAGCAGTTCTTC. Translated, it gives CASRDRDLSYNEQFF.

V and J are TRBV28 and TRBJ1-5, with D possibly TRBD1 on 6 matching bases. Germline lookup yields CDR1 MDHEN and CDR2 SYDVKM. Trimming removed 5 bases from V and 0 bases from J, with 14 bases in between. The CDR3 sequence is 16 residues long. This CDR3 is CASSPHGTLSNQPQHF. The CDR3 nucleotides read TGTGCCAGCAGTCCACACGGGACACTTAGCAATCAGCCCCAGCATTTT.

This clone turned up a few times. The gene calls are TRBV11-3 and TRBJ1-4; tentatively, D is TRBD1 (6 bases). Trimming took 5 bases from V and 7 from J, leaving 14 bases between them. Germline assignment: CDR1 SGHNT and CDR2 YENEEA. This CDR3 has 14 amino acids. In nucleotides, the CDR3 is TGTGCCAGCAGCGAACAGGGCGCCGGTGAAAAACTGTTTTTT. Amino acid sequence: CASSEQGAGEKLFF.